The subject of this entry is one T cell receptor (beta chain). The specificity of this receptor is unknown. Base qualities are missing; no much larger clone stands one base away. Reading the germline V gene (reference sequence) gives CDR1 GTSNPN and CDR2 SVGIG. The CDR3 contains 11 residues, cysteine and phenylalanine counted. Kept here is only the CDR3 DNA, which spans 33 bases and is read in frame from base 1. V is shortened by 4 bases, J by 6 bases, and the region joining them spans 9 bases. The sample is drawn from a study of blood T cell repertoires in COVID-19 (dated by TCRdb to 2020 to 2022). At the level of the whole study: Samples from collaborators originated in the United States, Italy and Spain and spanned both the acute and convalescent phases of COVID-19. The prospective study material was composed of cDNA or gDNA derived from T cells, B-cell-depleted T cells, or PBMCs. Subjects who had been exposed to COVID-19, were actively infected with it, or had recovered from it provided the deeply sampled blood TCRbeta repertoires that made up the dataset. The repertoires were released in a freely available public database intended as a resource for research on the immune response to SARS-CoV-2. Samples were obtained from the ongoing ImmuneRACE study (first 160 participants) and from 1,254 subjects provided by 6 global collaborators. The sample metadata nearly always contained a de-identified subject ID, COVID-19 status, age in years and sex. Where available, HLA class I and class II types were taken from metadata supplied by the sample provider and were not determined by assay-based typing.

Overall study results and their limits: The amount of clinical and demographic metadata varied by source and participant and was provided uncurated.

One collaborating source in Seattle enrolled patients while the patients were actively infected and followed the patients over time throughout the course of disease. Collaborating institutions collected whole blood in K2EDTA tubes following their own protocols. For TCRbeta analysis, collaborator samples were shipped as frozen whole blood, as isolated PBMCs, or as DNA extracted from either sample type. The immunoSEQ Assay, a bias-controlled multiplex PCR, was used to amplify TCRbeta CDR3 regions from genomic DNA. In the source study's methods: Within the assay, amplification of reference gene primers was used to estimate how many nucleated cells each sample contained. Sequence reads were collapsed and filtered to measure the absolute abundance of every unique TCRbeta CDR3 rearrangement. Productive Simpson clonality was computed per sample as the square root of Simpson's diversity index over productive rearrangements. The immuneACCESS repertoire file appears here via TCRdb, limited to in-frame rearrangements. These files lack a portion of the clones; in checked studies, under half of the deficit traces to unresolved V genes, and the cause of the others is not known. The V and J calls and clone size were taken over from that table, and D and trimming were inferred from the DNA. The sample table shows about 200,000 clones, and around 81% are seen once. The ten largest clones capture 0.8% to 0.95% of the sample.

The sequenced material came from peripheral blood. The rearranged segments are TRBV30 and TRBJ1-1, with a weak D call of TRBD1 (6 bases match). The sequence was obtained from a man aged 55 to 70 with COVID-19, enrolled during active disease. The CDR3 reads CAWTTGPEAFF. The bases are TGTGCCTGGACGACAGGTCCTGAAGCTTTCTTT.